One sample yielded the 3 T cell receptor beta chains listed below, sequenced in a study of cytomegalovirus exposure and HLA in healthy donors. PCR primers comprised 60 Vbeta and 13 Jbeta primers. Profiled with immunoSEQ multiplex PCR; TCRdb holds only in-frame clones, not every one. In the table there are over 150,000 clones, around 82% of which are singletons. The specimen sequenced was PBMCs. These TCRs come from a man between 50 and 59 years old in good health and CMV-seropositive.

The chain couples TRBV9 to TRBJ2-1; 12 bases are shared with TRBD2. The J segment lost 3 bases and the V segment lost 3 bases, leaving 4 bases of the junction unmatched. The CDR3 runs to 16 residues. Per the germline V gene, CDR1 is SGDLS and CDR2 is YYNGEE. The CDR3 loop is CASSARLAGVYNEQFF. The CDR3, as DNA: TGTGCCAGCAGCGCCCGACTAGCGGGAGTCTACAATGAGCAGTTCTTC. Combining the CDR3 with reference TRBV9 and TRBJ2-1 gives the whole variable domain DSGVTQTPKHLITATGQRVTLRCSPRSGDLSVYWYQQSLDQGLQFLIQYYNGEERAKGNILERFSAQQFPDLHSELNLSSLELGDSALYFCASSARLAGVYNEQFFGPGTRLTVL.

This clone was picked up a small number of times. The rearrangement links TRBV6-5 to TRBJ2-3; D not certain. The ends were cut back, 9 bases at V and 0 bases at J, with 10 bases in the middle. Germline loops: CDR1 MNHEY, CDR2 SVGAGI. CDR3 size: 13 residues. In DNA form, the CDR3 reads TGTGCCAGTCAGGTTTCTAGCACAGATACGCAGTATTTT. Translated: CASQVSSTDTQYF.

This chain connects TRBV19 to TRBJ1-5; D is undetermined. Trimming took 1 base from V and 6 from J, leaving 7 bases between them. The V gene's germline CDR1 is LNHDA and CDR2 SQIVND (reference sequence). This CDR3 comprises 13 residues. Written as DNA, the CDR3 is TGTGCCAGTAGTATAGCGCGAGGTCAGCCCCAGCATTTT. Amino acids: CASSIARGQPQHF.